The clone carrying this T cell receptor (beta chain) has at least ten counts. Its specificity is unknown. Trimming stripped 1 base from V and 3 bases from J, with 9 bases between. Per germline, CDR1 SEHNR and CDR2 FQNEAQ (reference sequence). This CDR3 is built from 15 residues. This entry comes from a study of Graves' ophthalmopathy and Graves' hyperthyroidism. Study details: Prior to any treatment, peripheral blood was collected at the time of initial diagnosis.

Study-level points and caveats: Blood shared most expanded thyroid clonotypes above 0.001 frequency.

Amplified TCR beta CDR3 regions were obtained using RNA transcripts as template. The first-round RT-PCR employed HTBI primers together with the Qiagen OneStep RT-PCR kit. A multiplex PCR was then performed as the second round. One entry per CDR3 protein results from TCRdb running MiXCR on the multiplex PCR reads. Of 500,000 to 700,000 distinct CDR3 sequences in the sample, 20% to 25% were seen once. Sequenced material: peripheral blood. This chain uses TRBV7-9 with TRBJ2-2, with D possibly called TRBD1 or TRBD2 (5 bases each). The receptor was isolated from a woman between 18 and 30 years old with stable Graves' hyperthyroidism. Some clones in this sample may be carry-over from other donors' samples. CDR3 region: CASSLDLGDTGELFF. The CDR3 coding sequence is TGTGCCAGCAGCTTAGACTTGGGGGACACCGGGGAGCTGTTTTTT.